A single sample gave rise to the 19 T cell receptor beta chains below, sequenced in a study of blood T cells in healthy people across ages. The second PCR ran roughly 6 to 11 cycles with a sample-barcoded 5' primer and J-beta primers. TCRdb re-called the 5' RACE reads with MiXCR, one entry per CDR3 protein. The sample lists over 450,000 distinct CDR3 sequences; 24% were seen once. The same specimen was also included in a second study, on T cells of mothers and their children.

The sequenced sample was blood. These receptor sequences come from a boy younger than 18 in good health.

The chain recombines TRBV5-5 with TRBJ2-7; D is perhaps TRBD1 (6 bases). There are 13 residues in the CDR3. V was cut by 2 bases and J by 5 bases, with 11 bases left in between. Germline CDR1 is SGHKS and CDR2 is YYEKEE (reference sequence). CDR3 coding DNA: TGTGCCAGCAGCTTTAGGCAGGGGAACGAGCAGTACTTC. This gives the protein CASSFRQGNEQYF.

The CDR3 DNA reads TGTGCCAGCCGCACAAGGGCCCGCGGGGACACTGAAGCTTTCTTT. Protein product: CASRTRARGDTEAFF. This chain connects TRBV6-5 to TRBJ1-1; D is ambiguous. Per the germline V gene, CDR1 is MNHEY and CDR2 is SVGAGI. This CDR3 has 15 residues. V was trimmed by 8 bases and J by 3 bases, leaving 19 bases between them.

This clonotype was seen more than once but under ten times. V gene TRBV19 combines with J gene TRBJ2-7; 8 bases are shared with TRBD1. The CDR3 sequence is 15 residues long. Trimming cost V 5 bases and J 2 bases; bases outside gene matches: 8. Germline CDR1 LNHDA, CDR2 SQIVND (reference sequence). In DNA form, the CDR3 reads TGTGCCAGTAGTGCCGGGACAGGAGTACCCTACGAGCAGTACTTC. As protein: CASSAGTGVPYEQYF.

This clonotype was seen a handful of times. The chain has TRBV28 and TRBJ2-5; 14 bases match TRBD2. The length of the CDR3 is 17 residues. Germline CDR1 reads MDHEN; CDR2 reads SYDVKM. With V trimmed by 11 bases and J by 7 bases, 18 bases remained unmatched. The CDR3 nucleotides read TGTGCCTGCGTTCGCCCGGTCGGGACTAGCGGGGGTGGGACCCAGTACTTC. Protein product: CACVRPVGTSGGGTQYF.

V is TRBV6-1 and J is TRBJ2-5; 12 bases map to TRBD2. TRBJ2-7 explains the end of the DNA better; the J call may be wrong. The CDR3 runs to 16 residues. Per germline, CDR1 MNHNS and CDR2 SASEGT. The CDR3 spells CASEKRTSGKFHEQYF. DNA of the CDR3: TGTGCCAGCGAGAAGCGGACTAGCGGGAAATTCCACGAGCAGTACTTC.

The sample holds a few counts of this clonotype. The rearrangement uses TRBV6-6 and TRBJ1-5; the match to TRBD1 covers 7 bases. CDR3 length: 18 amino acids. Germline values: CDR1 MNHNY, CDR2 SVGAGI (reference sequence). Germline trimming cut 6 bases from V and 0 bases from J; bases unmatched to any gene: 14. The CDR3 loop reads CASRLDREFYDSNQPQHF. CDR3 bases: TGTGCCAGCAGGCTCGACAGGGAATTCTATGATAGCAATCAGCCCCAGCATTTT.

This clonotype has just a few counts. V and J are TRBV11-2 and TRBJ1-2; TRBD1 might be the D (6 bases). CDR1 is SGHAT and CDR2 is FQNNGV in the germline V gene. Trimming stripped 4 bases from V and 7 bases from J, with 16 bases between. The CDR3 is made up of 14 amino acids. The DNA for the CDR3 is TGTGCCAGCAGCTCCGCAACAGGGTTATTTGGCTACACCTTC. Protein product: CASSSATGLFGYTF.

This clonotype has just a few counts. The gene calls are TRBV7-9 and TRBJ2-5; tentatively, D is TRBD1 (6 bases). The J call is in doubt because the DNA end fits TRBJ2-7 better. Looked up from germline, CDR1 is SEHNR and CDR2 is FQNEAQ (reference sequence). The CDR3 is 15 amino acids. CDR3 region: CASSFGSGQYYEQYF. Here the CDR3 DNA reads TGTGCCAGCAGCTTTGGTTCGGGACAATACTACGAGCAGTACTTC.

The chain has TRBV12-3 or TRBV12-4 and TRBJ1-2; 7 positions match TRBD1. V shed 5 bases and J 5 bases; nucleotides not matched to a gene: 11. The CDR3 is 15 amino acids. The CDR3 nucleotides are TGTGCCAGCAGTACCGGGACAGCTAGCCCATATGGCTACACCTTC. This sequence encodes CASSTGTASPYGYTF.

The CDR3 spells CASSSQGAYTDTQYF. In DNA, the CDR3 is TGTGCCAGCAGTTCCCAGGGGGCTTACACAGATACGCAGTATTTT. The rearrangement joins TRBV3-1 to TRBJ2-3; 8 bases are shared with TRBD1. V was clipped by 6 bases and J by 2 bases; unmatched bases: 7. Looked up from germline, CDR1 is LGHDT and CDR2 is YNNKEL (reference sequence). This CDR3 has 15 amino acids.

This clonotype was detected a few times. V usage is TRBV20-1 and J usage is TRBJ2-5; 9 bases align to TRBD2. With 3 bases clipped from V and 2 bases from J, the junction kept 7 bases outside the gene matches. The CDR3 length is 15 residues. Looked up from germline, CDR1 is DFQATT and CDR2 is SNEGSKA (reference sequence). The CDR3: CSARLLAGAQETQYF. The CDR3 DNA reads as TGCAGTGCTAGGCTTTTAGCGGGGGCTCAAGAGACCCAGTACTTC.

The rearrangement joins TRBV7-9 to TRBJ2-7; no definite D call. V was pared by 4 bases and J by 6 bases, with 13 bases between. This CDR3 is 13 amino acids long. Germline assignment: CDR1 SEHNR and CDR2 FQNEAQ (reference sequence). CDR3: CASSSIIGREQYF. CDR3 coding DNA: TGTGCCAGCAGCTCAATTATCGGTCGCGAGCAGTACTTC.

The chain couples TRBV20-1 to TRBJ2-5; a weak D match, TRBD1 (6 bases). TRBJ2-7 explains the end of the DNA better; the J call may be wrong. This CDR3 spans 13 amino acids. The germline V gene encodes CDR1 DFQATT and CDR2 SNEGSKA (reference sequence). CDR3 DNA: TGCAGTGGTGAGGGACGGGACACCTACGAGCAGTACTTC. This sequence encodes CSGEGRDTYEQYF.

The rearrangement joins TRBV20-1 to TRBJ2-1, with D possibly matching TRBD1 (6 bases). The end of the DNA is better explained by TRBJ2-7, so the J call may be wrong. Germline V gene lookup returns CDR1 DFQATT and CDR2 SNEGSKA (reference sequence). The CDR3 spans 13 residues. CDR3: CSASADRPHEQYF. The CDR3 DNA reads as TGCAGTGCTAGTGCCGACAGGCCCCACGAGCAGTACTTC.

CDR3 nucleotides: TGCAGTGCAAGACAGGGGGCAGGGTATAGCAATCAGCCCCAGCATTTT. Amino acid sequence: CSARQGAGYSNQPQHF. V gene TRBV20-1 combines with J gene TRBJ1-5; TRBD1 aligns across 10 bases. The CDR3 runs 16 residues. Trimming took 6 bases from V and 0 from J; bases not matched to a gene: 8. The V gene's germline CDR1 is DFQATT and CDR2 SNEGSKA (reference sequence).

The chain recombines TRBV29-1 with TRBJ2-5; no definite D call. Germline lookup yields CDR1 SQVTM and CDR2 ANQGSEA. This CDR3 has 12 amino acids. Trimming pared 4 bases from V and 4 bases from J, leaving 10 bases between. CDR3 nucleotide sequence: TGCAGCGTTGTGCCCGTTTCAGAGACCCAGTACTTC. Its translation is CSVVPVSETQYF.

The genes are TRBV7-8 and TRBJ2-5; 7 bases are shared with TRBD1. The CDR3 length is 15 residues. Germline V CDR1 and CDR2: SGHVS, FQNEAQ. V shed 3 bases and J 1 base; nucleotides not matched to a gene: 5. The CDR3 is CASSFRDRVQETQYF. The CDR3 coding sequence is TGTGCCAGCAGCTTTAGAGACAGGGTCCAAGAGACCCAGTACTTC. The full variable domain, in which reference TRBV7-8 and TRBJ2-5 provide the parts outside the CDR3, is GAGVSQSPRYKVAKRGQDVALRCDPISGHVSLFWYQQALGQGPEFLTYFQNEAQLDKSGLPSDRFFAERPEGSVSTLKIQRTQQEDSAVYLCASSFRDRVQETQYFGPGTRLLVL.

The chain is built from TRBV12-3 or TRBV12-4 and TRBJ2-3, with 10 bases aligning to TRBD2. The CDR3 length is 14 residues. The V segment lost 5 bases and the J segment 4 bases; nucleotides outside the gene matches: 3. The CDR3 nucleotides are TGTGCCAGCAGTCAAGCGGGGGGGCCAGATACGCAGTATTTT. It translates to CASSQAGGPDTQYF.

The V gene is TRBV5-6, the J gene TRBJ2-7; D uncertain. V was trimmed by 3 bases and J by 2 bases, leaving 18 bases between them. The CDR3 is made up of 16 amino acids. Germline loops: CDR1 SGHDT, CDR2 YYEEEE. CDR3 DNA: TGTGCCAGCAGCTCACCCCCTGAACTTGACCCCTACGAGCAGTACTTC. This encodes CASSSPPELDPYEQYF. The full variable domain, its missing parts supplied by reference TRBV5-6 and TRBJ2-7, is DAGVTQSPTHLIKTRGQQVTLRCSPKSGHDTVSWYQQALGQGPQFIFQYYEEEERQRGNFPDRFSGHQFPNYSSELNVNALLLGDSALYLCASSSPPELDPYEQYFGPGTRLTVT.